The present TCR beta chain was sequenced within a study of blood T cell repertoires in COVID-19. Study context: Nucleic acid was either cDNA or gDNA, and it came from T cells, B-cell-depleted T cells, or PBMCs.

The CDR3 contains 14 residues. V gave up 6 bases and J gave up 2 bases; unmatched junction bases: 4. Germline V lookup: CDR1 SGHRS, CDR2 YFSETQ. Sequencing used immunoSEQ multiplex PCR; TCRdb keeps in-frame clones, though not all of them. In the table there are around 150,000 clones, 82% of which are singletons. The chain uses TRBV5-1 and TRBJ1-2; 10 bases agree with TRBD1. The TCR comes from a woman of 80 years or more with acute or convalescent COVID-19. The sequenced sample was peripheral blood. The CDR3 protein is CASKRTGGNYGYTF. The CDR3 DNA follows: TGCGCCAGCAAGCGGACAGGGGGGAACTATGGCTACACCTTC.